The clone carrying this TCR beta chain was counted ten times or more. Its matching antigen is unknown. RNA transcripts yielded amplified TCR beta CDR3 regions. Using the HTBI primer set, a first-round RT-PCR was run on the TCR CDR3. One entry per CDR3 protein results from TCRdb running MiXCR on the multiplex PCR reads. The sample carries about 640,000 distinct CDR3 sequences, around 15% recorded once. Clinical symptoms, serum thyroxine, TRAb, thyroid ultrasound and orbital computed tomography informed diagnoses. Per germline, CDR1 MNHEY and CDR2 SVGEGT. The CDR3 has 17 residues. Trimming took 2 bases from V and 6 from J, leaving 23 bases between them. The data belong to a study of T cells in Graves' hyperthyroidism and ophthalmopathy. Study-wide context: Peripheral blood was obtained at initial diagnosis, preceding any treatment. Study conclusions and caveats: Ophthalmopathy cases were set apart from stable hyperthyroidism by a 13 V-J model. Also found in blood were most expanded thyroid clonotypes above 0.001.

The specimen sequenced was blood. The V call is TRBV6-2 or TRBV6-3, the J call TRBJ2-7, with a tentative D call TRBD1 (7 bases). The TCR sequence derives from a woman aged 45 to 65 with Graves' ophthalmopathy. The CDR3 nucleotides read TGTGCCAGCAGTTACGGGGACAGAATGGGTAGTAGCGGCGAGCAGTACTTC. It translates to CASSYGDRMGSSGEQYF.